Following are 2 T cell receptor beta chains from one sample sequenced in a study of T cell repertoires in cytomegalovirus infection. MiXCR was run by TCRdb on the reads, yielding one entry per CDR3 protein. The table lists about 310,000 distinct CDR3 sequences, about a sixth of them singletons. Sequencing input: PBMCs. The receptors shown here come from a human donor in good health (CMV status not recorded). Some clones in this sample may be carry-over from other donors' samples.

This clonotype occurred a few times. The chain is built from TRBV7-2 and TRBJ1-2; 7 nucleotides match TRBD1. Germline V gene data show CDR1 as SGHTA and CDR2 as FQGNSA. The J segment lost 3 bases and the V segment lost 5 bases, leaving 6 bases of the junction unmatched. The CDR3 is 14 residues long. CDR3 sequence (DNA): TGTGCCAGCAGCCTACCGGGACAGCACTATGGCTACACCTTC. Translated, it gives CASSLPGQHYGYTF.

CDR3 nucleotides: TGTGCCAGCAGTGAACAGGGGGCGGCCAACACTGAAGCTTTCTTT. The encoded protein is CASSEQGAANTEAFF. The chain employs TRBV6-1 and TRBJ1-1, with TRBD1 matching over 8 bases. This CDR3 has 15 residues. The V and J ends lost 2 bases and 2 bases, in that order; junction bases with no gene match: 4. Germline V gene lookup returns CDR1 MNHNS and CDR2 SASEGT.